These T cell receptor beta chains were read from a single sample in a study of post-analysis software for immune sequencing data. TCRdb recomputed calls from the PCR reads with MiXCR, one row per CDR3 protein. The table lists 650,000 to 850,000 distinct CDR3 sequences, under 70% of them singletons. Sequenced: blood. The receptor set was obtained from a girl aged 5-17 years with multiple sclerosis. CDR3s include the opening cysteine and the closing phenylalanine or tryptophan. D genes are given only for firm matches. Size values are once, few and many counts, or a class for expanded clones, and some rows have none.

V gene	J gene	D gene	clone size	CDR3 DNA	CDR3 protein
TRBV4-1	TRBJ1-5	-	-	TGCGCCAGCAGCCAATCCCAGGGTAGCAATCAGCCCCAGCATTTT	CASSQSQGSNQPQHF
TRBV30	TRBJ1-2	-	-	TGTGCCTGGAACGGGGGCCCCGTGGGGATTGGCTATGGCTACACCTTC	CAWNGGPVGIGYGYTF
TRBV4-1	TRBJ1-5	-	few	TGCGCCAGCAGCCAAGATGAGGGCAGGGCGGACCAGCCCCAGCATTTT	CASSQDEGRADQPQHF
TRBV7-6	TRBJ1-2	TRBD1	-	TGTGCCAGCAGCCGAGGTGGACAGGGGGTTGGCTACACCTTC	CASSRGGQGVGYTF
TRBV20-1	TRBJ2-3	TRBD2	-	TGCAGTGCTAGCGAAACTAGCGGCTGGGATACGCAGTATTTT	CSASETSGWDTQYF
TRBV4-2	TRBJ2-3	-	-	TGTGCCAGCAGCCCGGACTCTCAGGATACGCAGTATTTT	CASSPDSQDTQYF
TRBV10-3	TRBJ2-7	TRBD2	few	TGCGCCATCAGGCCCGACCTAGTAGCGGGAGACGAGCAGTACTTC	CAIRPDLVAGDEQYF
TRBV7-2	TRBJ2-1	TRBD2	-	TGTGCCAGCAGCTTAGCGGGAGGGCTCCATGAGCAGTTCTTC	CASSLAGGLHEQFF
TRBV20-1	TRBJ1-4	-	-	TGCAGTGCTAGCAAGGGGCCAACTAATGAAAAACTGTTTTTT	CSASKGPTNEKLFF
TRBV7-2	TRBJ1-5	TRBD1	-	TGTGCCAGCAGCTGGGACAGCGTCAATCAGCCCCAGCATTTT	CASSWDSVNQPQHF
TRBV4-1	TRBJ2-1	-	-	TGCGCCAGCAGCCAAGATTGGCTAGGCGGGAATGAGCAGTTCTTC	CASSQDWLGGNEQFF
TRBV5-1	TRBJ2-1	-	-	TGCGCCAGCAAAAAGCAGGGTGGTAACAATGAGCAGTTCTTC	CASKKQGGNNEQFF
TRBV20-1	TRBJ2-7	TRBD2	-	TGCAGTGCTATCCGGGCTAGCGGGAGCTCCTACGAGCAGTACTTC	CSAIRASGSSYEQYF
TRBV29-1	TRBJ2-7	-	few	TGCAGCACCACTGTCTTAGGTCCGTACGAGCAGTACTTC	CSTTVLGPYEQYF
TRBV7-2	TRBJ1-1	-	-	TGTGCCAGCAGCTTACGGATAATGGGGGGGTACACTGAAGCTTTCTTT	CASSLRIMGGYTEAFF
TRBV5-1	TRBJ2-7	TRBD2	few	TGCGCCAGCAGCTCTTGGACTAGCGGGAGGAGCACCTATCCCTACGAGCAGTACTTC	CASSSWTSGRSTYPYEQYF
TRBV5-1	TRBJ2-7	TRBD2	-	TGCGCCAGCGTACGAGATAGCGGGAAGGTCGACGAGCAGTACTTC	CASVRDSGKVDEQYF
TRBV12-3/TRBV12-4	TRBJ1-5	TRBD1	-	TGTGCCAGCCAGGGGGCAGGTAGCAATCAGCCCCAGCATTTT	CASQGAGSNQPQHF
TRBV29-1	TRBJ2-3	-	-	TGCAGCACCCTGGGAGCAGGGACCACAGATACGCAGTATTTT	CSTLGAGTTDTQYF
TRBV5-5	TRBJ1-2	-	-	TGTGCCAGCAGCTTGGGAGAAGGGGACTACACCTTC	CASSLGEGDYTF
TRBV15	TRBJ2-7	TRBD2	-	TGTGCCACCAGCAGTACCGGGACTAGCGGGAGCTCCTTCCCCTACGAGCAGTACTTC	CATSSTGTSGSSFPYEQYF
TRBV2	TRBJ2-5	TRBD1	few	TGTGCCAGCAGAGGGGACAGGGTGGAGACCCAGTACTTC	CASRGDRVETQYF
TRBV20-1	TRBJ1-5	TRBD1	-	TGCAGTGCTAGATATGGGACAGGCCTTCAGCCCCAGCATTTT	CSARYGTGLQPQHF
TRBV13	TRBJ2-1	-	-	TGTGCCAGCAGCTCGACTGTCCCAAGTGATAACAATGAGCAGTTCTTC	CASSSTVPSDNNEQFF
TRBV2	TRBJ2-1	-	few	TGTGCCAGCAGTGAAGCAGGCTATGAGCAGTTCTTC	CASSEAGYEQFF
TRBV7-9	TRBJ2-7	TRBD1	few	TGTGCCAGCAGCTTAACGACAGGGGGTGACTCCTACGAGCAGTACTTC	CASSLTTGGDSYEQYF
TRBV29-1	TRBJ2-7	TRBD1	-	TGCAGCGTCTCTGGACAGGGGGCGAGGGGCGAGCAGTACTTC	CSVSGQGARGEQYF
TRBV5-1	TRBJ2-4	-	-	TGCGCCAGCAGCCTCCGGGGCCGTAGTCGGGCCGGCATTCAGTACTTC	CASSLRGRSRAGIQYF
TRBV2	TRBJ1-5	-	few	TGTGCCAGCAGTCAGGACAGTGATCAGCCCCAGCATTTT	CASSQDSDQPQHF
TRBV9	TRBJ2-3	TRBD1	-	TGTGCCAGCAGCGGGGGAGGACAGGGTCGAACAGATACGCAGTATTTT	CASSGGGQGRTDTQYF
TRBV6-6	TRBJ1-6	TRBD1	few	TGTGCCAGCAGTGACGGACAGGGTAATAATTCACCCCTCCACTTT	CASSDGQGNNSPLHF
TRBV27	TRBJ2-7	-	-	TGTGCCAGCAGGATGACAGTTGCCTACGAGCAGTACTTC	CASRMTVAYEQYF
TRBV4-1	TRBJ2-1	TRBD2	-	TGCGCCAGCAGCTCCCCAGGGCGGGGGGGCCCCTACAATGAGCAGTTCTTC	CASSSPGRGGPYNEQFF
TRBV7-8	TRBJ2-6	-	-	TGTGCCAGCAGTTATAGCAGGGGACGGGACTCTGGGGCCAACGTCCTGACTTTC	CASSYSRGRDSGANVLTF
TRBV5-1	TRBJ2-7	-	-	TGCGCCAGCAGCCCTGACCCGGTAGGATCCTACGAGCAGTACTTC	CASSPDPVGSYEQYF
TRBV3-1	TRBJ2-5	TRBD2	-	TGTGCCAGCAGCCTCCTAGCGGGGGGACGGGAGCAGTACTTC	CASSLLAGGREQYF
TRBV29-1	TRBJ2-6	-	few	TGCAGCGTCAGGGCTGGGGCCAACGTCCTGACTTTC	CSVRAGANVLTF
TRBV6-5	TRBJ1-1	-	-	TGTGCCAGCAGTTACTCAGGACACCGGAACACTGAAGCTTTCTTT	CASSYSGHRNTEAFF
TRBV2	TRBJ1-1	-	-	TGTGCCAGCAGTGCCCGAGGATATGAAGCTTTCTTT	CASSARGYEAFF